This TCR beta chain was recorded in a study of CD8 T cells in ankylosing spondylitis. Whole-study results and caveats: Ankylosing spondylitis blood appeared to be characterized by a TCR beta motif of eight highly homologous variants. Researchers report that disease-linked clones proved CD8+ and relatively rare in peripheral blood.

5'-RACE, quantitative and with molecular barcodes, yielded the TCR beta libraries. MiXCR, applied by TCRdb to the 5' RACE reads, yields one record per CDR3 protein. The sample holds about 840,000 distinct CDR3 sequences, around 11% seen once. Germline V gene data show CDR1 as DFQATT and CDR2 as SNEGSKA (reference sequence). Trimming took off 6 bases at V and 4 bases at J, with 23 bases between the two ends. The CDR3 loop spans 16 amino acids. This clonotype has just a few counts. Its antigen is undetermined. The TCR sequence derives from a male donor with ankylosing spondylitis. The sample was blood, either unsorted or a sorted T cell fraction (not recorded which). This chain connects TRBV20-1 to TRBJ2-3; perhaps D is TRBD1 or TRBD2 (5 bases each). CDR3 sequence (DNA): TGCAGTGCCCTAGACCCCCTCCAGGGAGAGGCAGATACGCAGTATTTT. Protein: CSALDPLQGEADTQYF.